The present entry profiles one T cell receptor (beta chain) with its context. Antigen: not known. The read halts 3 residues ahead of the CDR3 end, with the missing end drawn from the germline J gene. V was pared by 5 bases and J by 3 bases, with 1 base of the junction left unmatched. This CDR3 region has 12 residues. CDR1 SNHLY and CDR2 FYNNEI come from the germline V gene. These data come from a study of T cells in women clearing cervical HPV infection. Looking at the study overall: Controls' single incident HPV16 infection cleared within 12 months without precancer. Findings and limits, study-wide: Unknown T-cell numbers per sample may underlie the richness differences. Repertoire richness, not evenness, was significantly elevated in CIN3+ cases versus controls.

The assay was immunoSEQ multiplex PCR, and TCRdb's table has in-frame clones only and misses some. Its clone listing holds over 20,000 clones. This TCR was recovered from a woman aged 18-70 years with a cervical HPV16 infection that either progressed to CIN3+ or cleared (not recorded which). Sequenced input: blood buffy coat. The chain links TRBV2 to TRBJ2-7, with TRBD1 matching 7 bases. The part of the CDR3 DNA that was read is TGTGCCAGCAGTCGGGACAGCTACGAG. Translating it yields CASSRDSYE. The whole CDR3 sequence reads CASSRDSYEQYF. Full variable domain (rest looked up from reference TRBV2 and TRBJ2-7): EPEVTQTPSHQVTQMGQEVILRCVPISNHLYFYWYRQILGQKVEFLVSFYNNEISEKSEIFDDQFSVERPDGSNFTLKIRSTKLEDSAMYFCASSRDSYEQYFGPGTRLTVT.